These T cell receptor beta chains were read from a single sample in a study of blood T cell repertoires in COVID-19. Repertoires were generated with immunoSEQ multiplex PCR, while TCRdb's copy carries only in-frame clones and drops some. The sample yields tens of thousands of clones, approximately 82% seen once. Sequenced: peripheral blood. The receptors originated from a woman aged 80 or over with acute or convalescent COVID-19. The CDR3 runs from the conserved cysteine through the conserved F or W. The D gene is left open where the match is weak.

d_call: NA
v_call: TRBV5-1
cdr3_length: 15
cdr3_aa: CASSLGFGSYNEQFF

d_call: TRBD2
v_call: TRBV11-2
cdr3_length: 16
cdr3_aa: CASSSQGTSGSHEQYF

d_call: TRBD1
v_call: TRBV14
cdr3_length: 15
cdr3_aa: CASSPRRQGPDTQYF

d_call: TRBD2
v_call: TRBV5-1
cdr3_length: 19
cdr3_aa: CASSSKGAGGTPKTDTQYF

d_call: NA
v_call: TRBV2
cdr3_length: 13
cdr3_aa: CASRDTPLSEAFF

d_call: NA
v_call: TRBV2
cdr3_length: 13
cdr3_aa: CASSEQTGRKLFF

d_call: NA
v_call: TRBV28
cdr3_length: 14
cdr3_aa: CASSSTGAGYGYTF

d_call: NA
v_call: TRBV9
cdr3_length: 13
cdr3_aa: CASSVGVTDTQYF

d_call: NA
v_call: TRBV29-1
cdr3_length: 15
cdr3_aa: CSVVGPVTGSNEQYF

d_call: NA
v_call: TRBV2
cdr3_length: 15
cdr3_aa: CASTFDTQGVYEQYF

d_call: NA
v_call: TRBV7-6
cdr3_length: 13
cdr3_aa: CASSLEWGDGYTF

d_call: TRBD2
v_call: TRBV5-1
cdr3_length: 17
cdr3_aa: CASSFPTSGGNTDTQYF

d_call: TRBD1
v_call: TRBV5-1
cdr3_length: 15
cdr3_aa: CASSDGTAKNTEAFF

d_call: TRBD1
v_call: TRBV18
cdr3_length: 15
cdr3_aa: CASSSSTGGAGELFF

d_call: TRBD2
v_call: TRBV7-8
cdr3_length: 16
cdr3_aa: CASSFGASSGTSEQYF

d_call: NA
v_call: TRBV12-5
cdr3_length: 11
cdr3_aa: CASGLLYEQYF

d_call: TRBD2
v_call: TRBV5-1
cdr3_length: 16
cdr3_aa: CASSLFLAGAFNEQFF

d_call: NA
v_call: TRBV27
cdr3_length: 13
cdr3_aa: CASSRYSNQPQHF

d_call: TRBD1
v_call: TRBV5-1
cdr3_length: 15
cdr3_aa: CASSLRTGDGAGYTF

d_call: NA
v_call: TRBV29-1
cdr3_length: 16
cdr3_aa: CSVGARTKLNTDTQYF

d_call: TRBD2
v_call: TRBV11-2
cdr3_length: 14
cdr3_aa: CASSQMGRDNEQFF

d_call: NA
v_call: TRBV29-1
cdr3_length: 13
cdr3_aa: CSVENGGHYGYTF

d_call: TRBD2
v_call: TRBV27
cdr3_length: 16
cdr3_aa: CASSLLAGGGKDEQFF

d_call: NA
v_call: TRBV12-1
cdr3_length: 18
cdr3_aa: CASAPRTSGSPTIDEQFF

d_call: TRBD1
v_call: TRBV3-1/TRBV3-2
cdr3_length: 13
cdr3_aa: CASTDRGNSPLHF

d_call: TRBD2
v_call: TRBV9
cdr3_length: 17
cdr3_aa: CASSVGSGGRRGETQYF

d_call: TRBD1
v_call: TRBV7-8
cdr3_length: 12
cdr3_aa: CASSLTTGDAFF

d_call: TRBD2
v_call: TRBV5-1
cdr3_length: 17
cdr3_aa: CASSLTSGGAQLNEQFF

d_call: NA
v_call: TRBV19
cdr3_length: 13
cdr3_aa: CASRHRGAGEQYF

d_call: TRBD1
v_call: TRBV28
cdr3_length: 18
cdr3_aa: CASRTPNPGQGRPYEQYF

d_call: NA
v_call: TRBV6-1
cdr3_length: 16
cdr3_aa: CASSDWGGAASYGYTF

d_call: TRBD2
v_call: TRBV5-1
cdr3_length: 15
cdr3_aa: CASSAGLAGTYEQYF

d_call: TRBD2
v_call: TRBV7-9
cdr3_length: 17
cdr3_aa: CASSRRAGGPSYNEQFF

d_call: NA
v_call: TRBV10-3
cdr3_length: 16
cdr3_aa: CAISVAGPGTYNEQFF

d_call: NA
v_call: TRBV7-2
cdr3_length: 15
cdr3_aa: CASSLNPGSTDTQYF

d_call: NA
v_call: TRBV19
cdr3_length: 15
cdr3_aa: CASSIRGQGNSPLHF

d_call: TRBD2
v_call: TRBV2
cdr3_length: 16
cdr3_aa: CASSPEASGNQETQYF

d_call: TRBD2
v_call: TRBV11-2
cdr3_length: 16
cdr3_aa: CASSLGVAGIYNEQFF

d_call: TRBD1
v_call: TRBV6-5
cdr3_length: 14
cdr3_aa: CASSSVDRVNEQFF

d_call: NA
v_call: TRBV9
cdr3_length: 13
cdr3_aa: CASSVGELETQYF

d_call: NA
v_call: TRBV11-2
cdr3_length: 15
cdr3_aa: CASSREGRVGSPLHF

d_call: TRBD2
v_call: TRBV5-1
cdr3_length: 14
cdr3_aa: CASSSRGGSGELFF

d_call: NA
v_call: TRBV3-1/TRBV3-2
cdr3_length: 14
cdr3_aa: CASSQGYRDEKLFF

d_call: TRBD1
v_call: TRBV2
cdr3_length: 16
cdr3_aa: CASSDLTGVRNTEAFF

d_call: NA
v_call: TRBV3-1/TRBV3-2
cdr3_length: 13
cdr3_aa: CASSQEGERELFF

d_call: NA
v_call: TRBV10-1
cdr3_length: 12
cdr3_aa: CASSDPRGPAFF